This T cell receptor beta chain stems from a study of CD8+ T cells in alopecia areata (dated 2018 in TCRdb). Regarding the research as a whole: Treated patients were enrolled in an open-label pilot trial of oral tofacitinib, 5 to 10 mg twice daily, for moderate-to-severe alopecia areata. RNA was obtained with the PAXgene miRNA kit for fixed scalp, the miRNeasy kit for PBMCs, and the RNeasy kit for mouse skin. In treated patients, disease severity was measured using the SALT score, which gives the percentage of scalp surface area affected. Patients received tofacitinib for 6 to 18 months and were then followed off drug for 6 months to check for delayed response and recurrence. Scalp clonality was compared across normal scalp (n=4), patchy alopecia areata scalp (n=8), and alopecia totalis/universalis scalp (n=8). Scalp tissue and sorted CD4+ and CD8+ peripheral blood T cells from patchy and totalis/universalis alopecia areata patients and from healthy controls were covered by human TCRbeta sequencing. Biopsies were taken from tofacitinib-treated patients at baseline and again at 4 and 24 weeks into treatment, and several of those patients also had a later scalp biopsy. immunoSEQ multiplex PCR using 35 Vbeta forward primers and 13 Jbeta reverse primers was used to amplify TCRbeta CDR3 regions. To study T cell clonal expansion in alopecia areata, the researchers applied high-throughput TCRbeta sequencing to both the C3H/HeJ mouse model and human patients. What the work shows at the level of the full study, not this receptor alone: Many expanded lesional clones were found to persist in scalp and blood during tofacitinib treatment, and relapse after treatment cessation may be partly explained by this persistence. Unlike mouse skin, which is dominated by gammadelta T cells, normal human skin has resident alphabeta T cells that are also sequenced, and this complicates analysis of the scalp TCR repertoire. The treated cohort was small, with a single nonresponder, so links between baseline CD8+ expansion and response need larger studies. Compared with normal scalp, lesional scalp had higher clonality and more expanded CD8+ clones, particularly in alopecia totalis/universalis, a pattern that suggests antigenic drive. Shared TCR sequences between patients were less evident than in mice, which may be partly attributable to HLA diversity in the patient population. Scalp clonality and the number of expanded CD8+ clones among the top 100 scalp clones were significantly decreased by tofacitinib.

This clone turned up a few times. This clone's antigen is unknown. No base-level quality is on record; no much larger clone is a single base apart. This sample also contains other DNA sequences that code for the same CDR3. The CDR3 runs 11 amino acids, cysteine and phenylalanine included. Only the CDR3 part of the read is kept: 33 bases, read in frame from the first base. V sheds 6 bases and J sheds 5 bases, leaving 7 bases between their ends. The CDR1 and CDR2 encoded by the germline V gene are SNHLY and FYNNEI. Read against the paper, the sample's treatment or condition label means: oral pan-JAK inhibitor, 5-10 mg twice daily. Lesional scalp punch biopsies and peripheral blood were obtained from alopecia areata patients. PBMCs were separated by density centrifugation and stained for CD3, CD4 and CD8, after which CD4+ and CD8+ T cells were sorted on a FACSAria. Libraries were made using the immunoSEQ multiplex PCR assay. RNA was extracted from all samples and reverse transcribed into cDNA as template for TCR sequencing. SuperScript III was used to make first-strand cDNA, primed with a 2:1 mix of oligo-dT and random hexamers. A synthetic immune receptor repertoire was used to measure amplification bias, and any remaining bias was corrected computationally. Per the authors' processing: Raw reads were preprocessed for error removal, and CDR3 was defined according to IMGT conventions as running from the conserved cysteine to phenylalanine. Clonality was computed by normalizing Shannon entropy by log2 of the number of productive unique TCRs and subtracting the result from 1. Whether each scalp clone was CD4 or CD8 was inferred by checking scalp TCRbeta sequences against the CD4 and CD8 repertoires from sorted blood. TCRdb carries this immuneACCESS record with in-frame sequences only. Its versions omit some clonotypes, under half of them owing to an unresolved V gene in the studies checked, with the rest unexplained. V, J and clone size derive from that table, while D and trimming were established from the DNA sequence. The sample table lists about 200,000 clones, 35% to 45% of them with a count of one. The ten largest clones add up to around 0.48% of the sample.

This clonotype originated in a human donor with alopecia areata. The material was CD4+ T cells sorted from blood, obtained between weeks 30 and 35, from a patient treated with tofacitinib. This chain is built from TRBV2 and TRBJ2-5; the D gene is possibly TRBD2, with 5 bases matching. The DNA sequence is TGTGCCAGCAGCGGCGGGGAGACCCAGTACTTC. Its translation is CASSGGETQYF.